Shown below are 21 T cell receptor beta chains from a single sample sequenced in a study of T cells in Graves' hyperthyroidism and ophthalmopathy. TCR beta CDR3 region amplification was performed from RNA transcripts. TCR CDR3 regions were first amplified by RT-PCR with HTBI primers. Using its own MiXCR run on the multiplex PCR reads, TCRdb lists one record per CDR3 protein. The sample consists of roughly 290,000 distinct CDR3 sequences, about a sixth of them appearing once. Source material: blood. All receptors come from a woman aged 60-75 years with Graves' ophthalmopathy.

In its sample, this clonotype was seen many times. V and J are TRBV7-9 and TRBJ1-2, with D possibly being TRBD1 (5 bases). Germline loops: CDR1 SEHNR, CDR2 FQNEAQ (reference sequence). The CDR3 is 12 amino acids. V was clipped by 4 bases and J by 6 bases, with 9 bases between them. The CDR3 bases are TGTGCCAGCAGCTCCCCAGGGAATGGCTACACCTTC. Residues: CASSSPGNGYTF.

This clonotype has ten or more counts. As DNA, the CDR3 is TGTGCCAGCAGCGATGGGACAGGGATCCTTGAGGAGCAGTACTTC. This translates into CASSDGTGILEEQYF. The V and J genes are TRBV7-2 and TRBJ2-7; 9 bases agree with TRBD1. CDR3 length: 15 amino acids. Germline CDR1 is SGHTA and CDR2 is FQGNSA. Losses at the gene ends were 5 bases for V and 7 bases for J; bases not matched to a gene: 12.

The chain couples TRBV28 to TRBJ2-3; perhaps TRBD2 as D (5 bases). The germline gives CDR1 MDHEN, CDR2 SYDVKM. The CDR3 totals 13 residues. V dropped 7 bases and J dropped 3 bases, with 11 bases sitting between them. Written as DNA, the CDR3 is TGTGCCAGCACTAGCTCCCTAACAGATACGCAGTATTTT. Translation gives CASTSSLTDTQYF.

This clonotype occurred many times. The chain recombines TRBV6-2 or TRBV6-3 with TRBJ2-1; 7 bases line up with TRBD2. CDR3 length equals 17 residues. V shed 2 bases and J 9 bases; nucleotides not matched to a gene: 16. From germline, CDR1 is MNHEY and CDR2 SVGEGT. CDR3 sequence reads: CASSYGLLREKLGEQFF. CDR3 nucleotides: TGTGCCAGCAGTTACGGTCTCCTGCGGGAGAAGCTAGGTGAGCAGTTCTTC.

The rearrangement uses TRBV20-1 and TRBJ2-1, with 13 bases matching TRBD2. Germline V gene lookup returns CDR1 DFQATT and CDR2 SNEGSKA (reference sequence). The J segment lost 4 bases and the V segment lost 4 bases, leaving 7 bases of the junction unmatched. This CDR3 spans 16 amino acids. The CDR3 is CSATGTSGATYNEQFF. For the CDR3, the DNA is TGCAGTGCTACCGGGACTAGCGGGGCCACATACAATGAGCAGTTCTTC.

There are many counts of this clonotype. The V gene is TRBV28, the J gene TRBJ1-1; D might be TRBD1 (6 bases). Germline-derived CDR1 and CDR2 are MDHEN and SYDVKM. Between the trimmed V and J ends, which lost 1 base and 1 base, there was a span of 13 bases. The CDR3 length is 16 residues. CDR3 sequence: CASSLSSKTGNTEAFF. CDR3 bases: TGTGCCAGCAGTTTATCCAGCAAGACAGGGAACACTGAAGCTTTCTTT.

This clonotype was seen only a few times. V gene TRBV7-9 combines with J gene TRBJ1-3; 7 bases align to TRBD1. Germline CDR1 reads SEHNR; CDR2 reads FQNEAQ (reference sequence). The CDR3 covers 17 residues. Trimming removed 5 bases from V and 0 bases from J; junction bases left unmatched: 10. In nucleotides, the CDR3 is TGTGCCAGCAGCCAACAGACAGGGCCCATCTCTGGAAACACCATATATTTT. Its translation: CASSQQTGPISGNTIYF.

This clonotype was seen many times. V usage is TRBV18 and J usage is TRBJ2-7; tentative D call: TRBD2 (5 bases). Germline V CDR1 and CDR2: KGHSH, LQKENI. This CDR3 is built from 12 residues. The V and J ends lost 8 bases and 3 bases respectively, with 11 bases between them. CDR3 protein: CASSPGNYEQYF. The CDR3 bases are TGTGCCAGCAGCCCCGGGAACTACGAGCAGTACTTC.

This clonotype was detected ten times or more. The V and J genes are TRBV3-1 and TRBJ1-5; D possibly corresponds to TRBD1 (5 bases). The CDR3 consists of 14 residues. The germline V gene encodes CDR1 LGHDT and CDR2 YNNKEL (reference sequence). V was cut by 3 bases and J by 10 bases, with 16 bases left in between. CDR3 region: CASSHRDAGNPQHF. The CDR3 DNA is TGTGCCAGCAGCCATCGGGACGCAGGAAATCCCCAGCATTTT.

The table lists this clonotype with many counts. Relative to the germline gene, one junction end is altered; a read error may explain this. The V and J genes are TRBV6-1 and TRBJ1-5; TRBD1 might be the D (5 bases). Germline V gives CDR1 MNHNS, CDR2 SASEGT. This CDR3 has 12 residues. CDR3 region: CASREGNRPQHF. The CDR3 bases are TGTGCCAGCAGGGAGGGGAATCGGCCCCAGCATTTT.

The V gene is TRBV20-1, the J gene TRBJ1-2; 10 bases align to TRBD1. Losses at the gene ends were 5 bases for V and 8 bases for J; bases not matched to a gene: 5. Germline V gene sequence: CDR1 DFQATT, CDR2 SNEGSKA (reference sequence). The CDR3 sequence is 12 residues long. CDR3 coding DNA: TGCAGTGCTGGGACAGGGGTGGGGGGCTACACCTTC. Amino acid sequence: CSAGTGVGGYTF.

This clonotype was observed a handful of times. The chain links TRBV6-1 to TRBJ1-2; the D gene is possibly TRBD1 (5 bases). V lost 2 bases to trimming and J lost 8 bases, with 12 bases between them. CDR1 and CDR2 from the germline V gene are MNHNS and SASEGT. The CDR3 length is 13 residues. CDR3 sequence (DNA): TGTGCCAGCAGTGAACAGGGATTAAGAGGCTACACCTTC. Protein product: CASSEQGLRGYTF.

This chain links TRBV5-1 with TRBJ1-2; no clear D gene. The germline V gene has CDR1 SGHRS and CDR2 YFSETQ. The germline V and J ends were trimmed by 4 bases and 8 bases, with 18 bases remaining between them. The length of the CDR3 is 14 residues. The CDR3 loop is CASSNTGSGRGYTF. Here the CDR3 DNA reads TGCGCCAGCAGCAACACGGGATCCGGTAGGGGCTACACCTTC.

The sample holds many counts of this clonotype. This chain uses TRBV5-5 with TRBJ1-4; 8 nucleotides match TRBD1. Trimming took 3 bases from V and 8 from J; bases not matched to a gene: 6. Germline V gives CDR1 SGHKS, CDR2 YYEKEE (reference sequence). The CDR3 length is 14 residues. CDR3 amino acids: CASSSGQGWEKLFF. CDR3 bases: TGTGCCAGCAGCTCCGGACAGGGTTGGGAAAAACTGTTTTTT.

V and J are TRBV25-1 and TRBJ1-1, with D unclear. The germline V and J ends were trimmed by 11 bases and 3 bases, with 16 bases remaining between them. The V gene's germline CDR1 is MGHDK and CDR2 SYGVNS. The CDR3 spans 13 residues. CDR3 sequence reads: CAGRHLRDTEAFF. The CDR3 nucleotides read TGTGCCGGCCGACACCTGCGGGACACTGAAGCTTTCTTT.

This clonotype showed up many times. The chain couples TRBV7-9 to TRBJ2-1; D uncertain. Trimming cost V 5 bases and J 4 bases, with 15 bases left between them. There are 15 residues in the CDR3. Germline lookup yields CDR1 SEHNR and CDR2 FQNEAQ (reference sequence). The CDR3 region has the DNA TGTGCCAGCAGCCAAAGGGCAAGCGCGTACAATGAGCAGTTCTTC. Residues: CASSQRASAYNEQFF.

In the case of this clonotype: A much more abundant neighbour one base away suggests this may be a read error. This sequence joins TRBV20-1 and TRBJ2-5; 9 bases are shared with TRBD1. CDR3 length equals 14 residues. Germline V gene data show CDR1 as DFQATT and CDR2 as SNEGSKA (reference sequence). V was clipped by 0 bases and J by 4 bases; unmatched bases: 3. Written as DNA, the CDR3 is TGCAGTGCTAGAGACCGGACAGGGGCAGAGACCCAGTACTTC. As protein: CSARDRTGAETQYF.

This clonotype was picked up many times. The genes are TRBV3-1 and TRBJ1-5; D not certain. Trimming took off 0 bases at V and 3 bases at J, with 3 bases between the two ends. Germline V lookup: CDR1 LGHDT, CDR2 YNNKEL (reference sequence). This CDR3 is built from 13 residues. DNA for the CDR3: TGTGCCAGCAGCCAAGACTACAATCAGCCCCAGCATTTT. Translating gives CASSQDYNQPQHF. Full variable domain (outside the CDR3, taken from reference TRBV3-1 and TRBJ1-5): DTAVSQTPKYLVTQMGNDKSIKCEQNLGHDTMYWYKQDSKKFLKIMFSYNNKELIINETVPNRFSPKSPDKAHLNLHINSLELGDSAVYFCASSQDYNQPQHFGDGTRLSIL.

This clonotype was detected only a few times. This sequence joins TRBV19 and TRBJ2-7; a weak D match, TRBD2 (5 bases). With 7 bases removed from V and 2 bases from J, the gap between germline ends came to 15 bases. Germline V gene data show CDR1 as LNHDA and CDR2 as SQIVND (reference sequence). CDR3 length equals 14 residues. CDR3 in amino acids: CASMGREKPYEQYF. CDR3 DNA: TGTGCCAGTATGGGCCGGGAAAAACCCTACGAGCAGTACTTC.

This clonotype was seen more than once but under ten times. The rearrangement links TRBV4-3 to TRBJ2-3; TRBD1 might be the D (6 bases). Germline CDR1 reads LGHNA; CDR2 reads YSLEER. The CDR3 has 17 amino acids. Trimming pared 3 bases from V and 3 bases from J, leaving 19 bases between. The DNA of the CDR3 is TGCGCCAGCAGCCAGGATGTTACAGGGTTCGGGACAGATACGCAGTATTTT. It codes for CASSQDVTGFGTDTQYF.

At least ten counts were recorded for this clonotype. CDR3 sequence (DNA): TGTGCCAGCAGCTTACCCGTTGGGCACACTGAAGCTTTCTTT. Protein: CASSLPVGHTEAFF. This rearrangement joins TRBV7-9 to TRBJ1-1; no clear D. The germline V and J ends were trimmed by 2 bases and 3 bases, with 10 bases remaining between them. Germline CDR1 reads SEHNR; CDR2 reads FQNEAQ (reference sequence). This CDR3 is 14 amino acids long.